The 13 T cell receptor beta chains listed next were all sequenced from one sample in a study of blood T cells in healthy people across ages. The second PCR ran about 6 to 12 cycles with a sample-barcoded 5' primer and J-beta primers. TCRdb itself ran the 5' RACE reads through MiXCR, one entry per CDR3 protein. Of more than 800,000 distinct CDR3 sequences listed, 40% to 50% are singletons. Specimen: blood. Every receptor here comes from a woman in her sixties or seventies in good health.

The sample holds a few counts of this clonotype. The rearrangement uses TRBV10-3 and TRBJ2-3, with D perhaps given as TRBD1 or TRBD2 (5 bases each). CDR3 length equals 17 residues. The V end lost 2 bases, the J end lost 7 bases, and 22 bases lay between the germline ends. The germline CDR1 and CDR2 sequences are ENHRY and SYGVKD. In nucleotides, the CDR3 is TGTGCCATCAGTGAGGGGACCACTCGCCGGGCAGGGAATACGCAGTATTTT. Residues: CAISEGTTRRAGNTQYF.

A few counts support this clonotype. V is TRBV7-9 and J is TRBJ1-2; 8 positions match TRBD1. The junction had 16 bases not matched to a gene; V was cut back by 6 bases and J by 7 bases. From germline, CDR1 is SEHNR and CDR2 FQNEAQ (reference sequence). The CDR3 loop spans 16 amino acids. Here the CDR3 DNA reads TGTGCCAGCAGTCACCCAAGGACAGGGTCTTATATTGGCTACACCTTC. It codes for CASSHPRTGSYIGYTF.

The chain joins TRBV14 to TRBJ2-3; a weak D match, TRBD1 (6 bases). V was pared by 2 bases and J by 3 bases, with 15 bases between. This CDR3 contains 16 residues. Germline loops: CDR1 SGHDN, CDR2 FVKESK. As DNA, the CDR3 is TGTGCCAGCAGCCAAACAGGGTACCTTGGAACAGATACGCAGTATTTT. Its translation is CASSQTGYLGTDTQYF.

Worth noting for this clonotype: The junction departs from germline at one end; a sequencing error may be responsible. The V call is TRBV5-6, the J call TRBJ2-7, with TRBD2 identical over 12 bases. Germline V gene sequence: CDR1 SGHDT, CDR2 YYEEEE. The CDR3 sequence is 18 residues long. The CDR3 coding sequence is TGTGCCAGCAGCTTCAGGGGACTAGCGGGCACCCCCTCCTGCGAGCAGTACTTC. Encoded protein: CASSFRGLAGTPSCEQYF.

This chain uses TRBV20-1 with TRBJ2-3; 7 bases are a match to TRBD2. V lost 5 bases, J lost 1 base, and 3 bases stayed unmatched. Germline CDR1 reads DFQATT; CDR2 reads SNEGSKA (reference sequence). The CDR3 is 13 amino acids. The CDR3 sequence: CSADSGGTDTQYF. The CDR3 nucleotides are TGCAGTGCTGACAGCGGGGGCACAGATACGCAGTATTTT.

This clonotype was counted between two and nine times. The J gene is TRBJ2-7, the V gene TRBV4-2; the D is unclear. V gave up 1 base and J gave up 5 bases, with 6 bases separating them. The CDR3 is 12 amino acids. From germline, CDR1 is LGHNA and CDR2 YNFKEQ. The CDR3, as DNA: TGTGCCAGCAGCCAAGGACTCCACGAGCAGTACTTC. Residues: CASSQGLHEQYF.

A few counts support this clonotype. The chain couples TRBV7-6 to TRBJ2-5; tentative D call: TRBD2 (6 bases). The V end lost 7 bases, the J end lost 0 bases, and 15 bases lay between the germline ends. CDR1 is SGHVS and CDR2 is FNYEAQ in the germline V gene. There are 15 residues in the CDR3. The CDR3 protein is CASKVAEEYQETQYF. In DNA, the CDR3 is TGTGCCAGCAAAGTAGCGGAGGAGTACCAAGAGACCCAGTACTTC.

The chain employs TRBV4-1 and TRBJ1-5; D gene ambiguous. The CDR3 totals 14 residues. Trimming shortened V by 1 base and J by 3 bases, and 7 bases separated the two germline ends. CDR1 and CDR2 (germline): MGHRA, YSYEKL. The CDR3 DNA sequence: TGCGCCAGCAGCCAAGTTGGCTACAATCAGCCCCAGCATTTT. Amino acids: CASSQVGYNQPQHF.

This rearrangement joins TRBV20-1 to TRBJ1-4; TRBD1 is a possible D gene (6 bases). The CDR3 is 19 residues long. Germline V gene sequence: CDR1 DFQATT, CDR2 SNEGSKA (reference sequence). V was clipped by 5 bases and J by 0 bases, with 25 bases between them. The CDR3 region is CSARRGGYDRRTTNEKLFF. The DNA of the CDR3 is TGCAGTGCTCGGAGGGGGGGATACGACAGACGAACAACTAATGAAAAACTGTTTTTT.

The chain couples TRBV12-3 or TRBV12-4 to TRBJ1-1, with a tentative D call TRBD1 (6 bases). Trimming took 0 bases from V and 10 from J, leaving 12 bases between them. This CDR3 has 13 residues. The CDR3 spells CASSLAQGRAAFF. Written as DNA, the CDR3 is TGTGCCAGCAGTTTAGCCCAGGGGAGGGCAGCTTTCTTT.

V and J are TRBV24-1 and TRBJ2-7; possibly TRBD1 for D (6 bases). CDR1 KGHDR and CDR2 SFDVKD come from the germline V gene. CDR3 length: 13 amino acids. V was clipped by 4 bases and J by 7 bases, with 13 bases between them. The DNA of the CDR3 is TGTGCCACCAGTGAGGCCACAGGGTGGGAGCAGTACTTC. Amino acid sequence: CATSEATGWEQYF.

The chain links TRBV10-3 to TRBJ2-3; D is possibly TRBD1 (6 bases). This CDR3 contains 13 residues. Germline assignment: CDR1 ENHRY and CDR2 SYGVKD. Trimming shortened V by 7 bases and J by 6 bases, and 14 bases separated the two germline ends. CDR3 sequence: CAINQGSGDTQYF. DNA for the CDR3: TGTGCCATCAACCAGGGGTCAGGGGATACGCAGTATTTT.

The CDR3 DNA is TGCGCCAGCAGCTTGGGACTGGGTGAAGATTCACCCCTCCACTTT. As protein: CASSLGLGEDSPLHF. V is TRBV5-1 and J is TRBJ1-6; the D is unclear. In germline, CDR1 is SGHRS, CDR2 YFSETQ. The CDR3 loop spans 15 amino acids. Trimming removed 0 bases from V and 8 bases from J, with 12 bases in between.